This T cell receptor (beta chain) emerged from a study of metastatic and nonmetastatic thyroid tumors. Study summary: Where malignant and benign thyroid patients were concerned, repertoires were compared across blood and tumor or nodule tissue. Findings and caveats of the study: TCR beta diversity was reportedly significantly higher in malignant thyroid tumors than benign nodules, in blood and tumor.

In this sample, this clone turned up a few times. Its antigen is as yet unknown. All patients were untreated before thyroid surgery. Original handling: Across clinicopathological groups, CDR3 differences served as the basis for building a distant-metastasis classifier for papillary thyroid cancer. With MiXCR, TCRdb reprocessed the PCR reads. The V and J calls here are based on TCRdb, not the publication. The table includes 36,000 or so clones, roughly 33% detected once. This CDR3 contains 12 residues. The V gene lost 6 bases and the J gene lost 5 bases, with 10 bases spanning the gap. The sequenced material came from tumor tissue. The chain recombines TRBV12-3 or TRBV12-4 with TRBJ1-1, with D maybe TRBD1 (5 bases). This sequence was found in a female donor with papillary thyroid cancer or a benign thyroid nodule (not recorded which). Some clones in this sample may be carry-over from other donors' samples. The CDR3 bases are TGTGCCAGCAGCTCTGGGGGAACTGAAGCTTTCTTT. Amino acids: CASSSGGTEAFF.